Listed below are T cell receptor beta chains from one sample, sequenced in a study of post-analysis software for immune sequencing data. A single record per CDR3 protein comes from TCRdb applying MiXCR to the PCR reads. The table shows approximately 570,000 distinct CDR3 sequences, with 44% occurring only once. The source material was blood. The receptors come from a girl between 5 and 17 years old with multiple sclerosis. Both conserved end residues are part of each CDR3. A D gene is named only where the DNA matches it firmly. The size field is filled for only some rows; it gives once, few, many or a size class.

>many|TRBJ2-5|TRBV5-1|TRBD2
CASSLGGGKETQYF
TGTGCCAGCAGCTTGGGCGGGGGGAAAGAGACCCAGTACTTC
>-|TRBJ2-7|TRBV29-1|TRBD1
CSVVDRGYEQYF
TGCAGCGTTGTGGACAGGGGTTACGAGCAGTACTTC
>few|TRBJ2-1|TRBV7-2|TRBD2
CASSQLKSGGGNEQFF
TGTGCCAGCAGCCAGCTCAAGAGCGGGGGGGGCAATGAGCAGTTCTTC
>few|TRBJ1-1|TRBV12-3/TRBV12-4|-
CASTRGAEAFF
TGTGCCAGCACCCGGGGGGCTGAAGCTTTCTTT
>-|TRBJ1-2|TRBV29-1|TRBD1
CSVGQVGYGYTF
TGCAGCGTGGGACAGGTTGGGTATGGCTACACCTTC
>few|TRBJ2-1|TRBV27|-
CASSAAEPGINEQFF
TGTGCCAGCAGTGCAGCAGAGCCAGGGATCAATGAGCAGTTCTTC
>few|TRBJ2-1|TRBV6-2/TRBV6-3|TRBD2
CASRQLSTSGMSHEQFF
TGTGCCAGCAGGCAGCTATCGACTAGCGGGATGTCTCATGAGCAGTTCTTC
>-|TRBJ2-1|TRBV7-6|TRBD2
CASSLSGGWTSGDNEQFF
TGTGCCAGCAGCTTGTCAGGGGGGTGGACTAGCGGAGACAATGAGCAGTTCTTC
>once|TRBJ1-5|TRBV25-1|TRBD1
CASRSDRGANQPQHF
TGTGCCAGCAGATCGGACAGGGGGGCGAATCAGCCCCAGCATTTT
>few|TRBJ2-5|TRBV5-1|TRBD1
CASSGGQGALEETQYF
TGCGCCAGCAGCGGGGGACAGGGGGCCCTCGAAGAGACCCAGTACTTC
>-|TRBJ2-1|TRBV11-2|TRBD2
CASSTASSGSRNEQFF
TGTGCCAGCAGCACCGCCTCTAGCGGCTCGCGCAATGAGCAGTTCTTC
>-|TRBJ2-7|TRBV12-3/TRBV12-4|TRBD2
CASRGLAGGEQYF
TGTGCCAGCAGGGGACTAGCGGGAGGCGAGCAGTACTTC
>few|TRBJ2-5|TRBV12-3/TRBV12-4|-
CASTHGYLQETQYF
TGTGCCAGCACCCACGGATACCTCCAAGAGACCCAGTACTTC
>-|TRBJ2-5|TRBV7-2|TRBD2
CASSLEVIGSGLAQETQYF
TGTGCCAGCAGCTTAGAAGTAATTGGCTCGGGACTAGCACAAGAGACCCAGTACTTC
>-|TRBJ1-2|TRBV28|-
CASSSIEYGYTF
TGTGCCAGCAGTTCTATTGAATATGGCTACACCTTC
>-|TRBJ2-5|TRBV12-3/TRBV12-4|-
CASRHDSFQETQYF
TGTGCCAGCAGACACGACAGTTTTCAAGAGACCCAGTACTTC
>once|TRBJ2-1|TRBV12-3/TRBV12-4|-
CASTEGVANEQFF
TGTGCCAGCACCGAAGGGGTTGCTAATGAGCAGTTCTTC
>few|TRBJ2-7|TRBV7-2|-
CASSLPQGGQAGYEQYF
TGTGCCAGCAGCTTACCTCAAGGGGGGCAGGCGGGCTACGAGCAGTACTTC
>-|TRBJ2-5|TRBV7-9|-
CASSLSGRVQETQYF
TGTGCCAGCAGCTTATCCGGGCGCGTTCAAGAGACCCAGTACTTC
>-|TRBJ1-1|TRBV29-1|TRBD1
CSVGQGARTEAFF
TGCAGCGTCGGACAGGGGGCAAGAACTGAAGCTTTCTTT
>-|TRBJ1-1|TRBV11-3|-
CASSSQPATGAYTEAFF
TGTGCCAGCAGCTCCCAACCGGCTACAGGCGCATACACTGAAGCTTTCTTT
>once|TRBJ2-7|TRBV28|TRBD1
CASSSKDTGTGVLGYEQYF
TGTGCCAGCAGTTCAAAAGATACCGGGACAGGGGTTCTGGGGTACGAGCAGTACTTC
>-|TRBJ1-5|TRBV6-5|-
CASSDSHNQPQHF
TGTGCCAGCAGCGACAGCCACAATCAGCCCCAGCATTTT
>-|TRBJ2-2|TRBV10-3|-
CAISEPGPDVAGELFF
TGTGCCATCAGTGAACCTGGCCCTGACGTAGCCGGGGAGCTGTTTTTT
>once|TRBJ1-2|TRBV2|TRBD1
CASTRTGQNYGYTF
TGTGCCAGCACAAGGACAGGGCAGAACTATGGCTACACCTTC
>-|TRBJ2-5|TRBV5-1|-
CASRSGGGLQETQYF
TGCGCCAGCAGGTCGGGCGGGGGCCTCCAAGAGACCCAGTACTTC
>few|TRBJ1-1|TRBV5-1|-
CASSQEIRHRNTEAFF
TGCGCCAGCAGCCAAGAAATCAGACATAGGAACACTGAAGCTTTCTTT
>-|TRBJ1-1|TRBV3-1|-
CASSHPAGSKAFF
TGTGCCAGCAGCCACCCGGCCGGTTCAAAAGCTTTCTTT
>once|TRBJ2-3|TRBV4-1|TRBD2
CASSQDHGLGYTDTQYF
TGCGCCAGCAGCCAAGACCACGGACTAGGCTATACAGATACGCAGTATTTT
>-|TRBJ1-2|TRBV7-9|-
CASSLAVGGADGYTF
TGTGCCAGCAGCTTAGCGGTGGGGGGCGCTGATGGTTACACCTTC
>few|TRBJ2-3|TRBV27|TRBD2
CASSIDLAALYTDTQYF
TGTGCCAGCAGTATAGACCTAGCGGCTCTCTACACAGATACGCAGTATTTT
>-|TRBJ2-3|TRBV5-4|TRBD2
CASRRTSGRFTDTQYF
TGTGCCAGCAGGCGGACTAGCGGGAGATTCACAGATACGCAGTATTTT
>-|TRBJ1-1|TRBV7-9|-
CASSSTRRDTEAFF
TGTGCCAGCAGCTCAACACGTAGGGACACTGAAGCTTTCTTT
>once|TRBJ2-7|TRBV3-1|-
CASSHLRDEQYF
TGTGCCAGCAGCCACCTTCGGGACGAGCAGTACTTC
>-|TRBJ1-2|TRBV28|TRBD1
CASSPSGQGWGYTF
TGTGCCAGCAGTCCGAGCGGACAGGGTTGGGGCTACACCTTC
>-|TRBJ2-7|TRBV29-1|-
CSVLTNSYEQYF
TGCAGCGTGTTGACAAACTCCTACGAGCAGTACTTC
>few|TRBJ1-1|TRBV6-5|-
CASSQTLNTEAFF
TGTGCCAGCAGTCAAACACTGAACACTGAAGCTTTCTTT
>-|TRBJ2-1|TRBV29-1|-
CSVASVVEQFF
TGCAGCGTGGCCAGTGTTGTAGAGCAGTTCTTC
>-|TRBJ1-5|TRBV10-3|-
CAISESLSNQPQHF
TGTGCCATCAGTGAGTCCCTGAGCAATCAGCCCCAGCATTTT
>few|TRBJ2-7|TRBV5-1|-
CASSATGRRGSYF
TGCGCCAGCAGCGCGACGGGACGCCGGGGATCGTACTTC
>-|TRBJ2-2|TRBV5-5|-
CASSLLTGANTGELFF
TGTGCCAGCAGCTTGTTGACAGGAGCGAACACCGGGGAGCTGTTTTTT
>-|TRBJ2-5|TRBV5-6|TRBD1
CASSIGQVETQYF
TGTGCCAGCAGCATAGGACAGGTGGAGACCCAGTACTTC
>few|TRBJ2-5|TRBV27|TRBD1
CASVSLDRGQETQYF
TGTGCCAGCGTTTCCCTGGACAGGGGCCAAGAGACCCAGTACTTC
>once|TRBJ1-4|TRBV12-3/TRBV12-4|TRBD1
CASRSRARDRGTNEKLFF
TGTGCCAGCAGATCTAGGGCCCGGGACAGGGGGACTAATGAAAAACTGTTTTTT
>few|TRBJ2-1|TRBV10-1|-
CASSVPSSDEQFF
TGCGCCAGCAGTGTTCCTAGCAGCGATGAGCAGTTCTTC
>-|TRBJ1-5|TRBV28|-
CASSSPGAKQPQHF
TGTGCCAGCAGTTCCCCGGGGGCAAAACAGCCCCAGCATTTT
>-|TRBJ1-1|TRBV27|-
CASSTRGPDTEAFF
TGTGCCAGCAGTACCAGGGGTCCGGACACTGAAGCTTTCTTT
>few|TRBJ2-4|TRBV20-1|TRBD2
CSALPGTSGRLLAKNIQYF
TGCAGTGCCCTGCCCGGGACTAGCGGACGCTTACTAGCCAAAAACATTCAGTACTTC
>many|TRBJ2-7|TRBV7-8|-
CASSLEGGPYEQYF
TGTGCCAGCAGCTTAGAGGGGGGCCCCTACGAGCAGTACTTC
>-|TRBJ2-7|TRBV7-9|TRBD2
CASSLGKGSGSYEQYF
TGTGCCAGCAGCTTAGGGAAGGGTAGCGGGAGTTACGAGCAGTACTTC
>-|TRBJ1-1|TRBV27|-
CASSPRAVSKGNTEAFF
TGTGCCAGCAGCCCTAGGGCTGTCTCTAAGGGGAACACTGAAGCTTTCTTT